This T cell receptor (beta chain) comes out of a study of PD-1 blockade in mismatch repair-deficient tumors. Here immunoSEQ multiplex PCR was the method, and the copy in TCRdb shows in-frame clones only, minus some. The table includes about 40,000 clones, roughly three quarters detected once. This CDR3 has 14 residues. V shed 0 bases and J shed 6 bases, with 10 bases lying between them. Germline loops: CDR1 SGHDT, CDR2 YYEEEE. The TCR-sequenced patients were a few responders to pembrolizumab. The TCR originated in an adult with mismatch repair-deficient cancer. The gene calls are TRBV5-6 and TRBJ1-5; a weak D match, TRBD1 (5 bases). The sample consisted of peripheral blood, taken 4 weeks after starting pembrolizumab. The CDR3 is CASSLGQRSQPQHF. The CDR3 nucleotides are TGTGCCAGCAGCTTGGGACAGCGATCTCAGCCCCAGCATTTT.